The 13 T cell receptor beta chains below were found in one sample sequenced in a study of blood T cell repertoires in COVID-19. Profiled with immunoSEQ multiplex PCR; TCRdb holds only in-frame clones, not every one. Counted here are some 120,000 clones, about 88% occurring once; the ten biggest clones make up around 4.6%. Input material: peripheral blood. These receptors were collected from a man in his sixties with COVID-19, enrolled during active disease.

CDR3 sequence reads: CASSSGPDTQYF. CDR3 DNA: TGTGCCAGCAGTTCGGGTCCGGATACGCAGTATTTT. The chain joins TRBV6-2 or TRBV6-3 to TRBJ2-3; D gene unclear. The CDR3 is 12 amino acids. Germline V gives CDR1 MNHEY, CDR2 SVGEGT. Trimming pared 4 bases from V and 6 bases from J, leaving 8 bases between.

The rearrangement links TRBV10-3 to TRBJ2-3; weak D call: TRBD2 (6 bases). CDR3 size: 15 residues. Germline lookup yields CDR1 ENHRY and CDR2 SYGVKD. The V end lost 2 bases, the J end lost 4 bases, and 13 bases lay between the germline ends. CDR3 residues: CAISENGRYADTQYF. In nucleotides, the CDR3 is TGTGCCATCAGTGAGAACGGGAGATACGCAGATACGCAGTATTTT.

The chain is built from TRBV10-3 and TRBJ1-6; D ambiguous. In germline, CDR1 is ENHRY, CDR2 SYGVKD. This CDR3 has 13 amino acids. With 3 bases removed from V and 15 bases from J, the gap between germline ends came to 15 bases. The CDR3: CAISDSGLHLLHF. The CDR3 DNA reads as TGTGCCATCAGTGACAGCGGATTACACCTCCTCCACTTT.

The rearrangement uses TRBV6-5 and TRBJ2-1; 9 bases map to TRBD2. Germline V gene sequence: CDR1 MNHEY, CDR2 SVGAGI. This CDR3 is built from 15 residues. The V segment lost 7 bases and the J segment 7 bases; nucleotides outside the gene matches: 11. The CDR3 loop is CASTRSGSLRNEQFF. CDR3 in DNA: TGTGCCAGCACCCGTAGCGGGAGCCTACGTAATGAGCAGTTCTTC.

This clone was seen just once. The chain recombines TRBV7-9 with TRBJ1-1; 8 bases map to TRBD1. V was pared by 3 bases and J by 5 bases, with 5 bases of the junction left unmatched. The CDR3 has 14 residues. Germline V gene lookup returns CDR1 SEHNR and CDR2 FQNEAQ (reference sequence). The CDR3 DNA reads TGTGCCAGCAGCTTCTCAGGGGGCCGAACTGAAGCTTTCTTT. This translates into CASSFSGGRTEAFF.

The chain employs TRBV7-9 and TRBJ2-2; unclear D gene. V shed 8 bases and J shed 4 bases, with 14 bases lying between them. CDR1 SEHNR and CDR2 FQNEAQ come from the germline V gene (reference sequence). This CDR3 spans 14 amino acids. CDR3 loop: CASSARPFTGELFF. CDR3 bases: TGTGCCAGCTCAGCGAGGCCCTTCACCGGGGAGCTGTTTTTT.

The chain couples TRBV6-1 to TRBJ2-1; D might be TRBD2 (7 bases). The CDR3 has 17 residues. Per germline, CDR1 MNHNS and CDR2 SASEGT. The germline V and J ends were trimmed by 1 base and 0 bases, with 13 bases remaining between them. CDR3 nucleotide sequence: TGTGCCAGCAGTGAAGTGGGGGGGGCAAGCTCCTACAATGAGCAGTTCTTC. Residues: CASSEVGGASSYNEQFF.

The J gene is TRBJ1-1, the V gene TRBV27, with TRBD1 matching 8 bases. This CDR3 is built from 16 residues. The V gene's germline CDR1 is MNHEY and CDR2 SMNVEV (reference sequence). V lost 6 bases to trimming and J lost 0 bases; unmatched junction nucleotides: 9. CDR3 sequence reads: CASRQRTGTLNTEAFF. The CDR3 DNA reads TGTGCCAGCAGACAAAGGACAGGGACTTTGAACACTGAAGCTTTCTTT.

V and J are TRBV4-1 and TRBJ2-3; 10 bases line up with TRBD2. The CDR3 extends over 17 amino acids. Unmatched junction bases numbered 7, after V lost 1 base and J lost 3 bases. Per the germline V gene, CDR1 is MGHRA and CDR2 is YSYEKL. The CDR3 is CASSQVSSGRLTDTQYF. In DNA form, the CDR3 reads TGCGCCAGCAGCCAAGTTTCTAGCGGGAGACTGACAGATACGCAGTATTTT.

This clone was counted a single time. The CDR3: CASRIASGLYNEQFF. CDR3 bases: TGTGCCAGCAGGATTGCTAGCGGGCTATACAATGAGCAGTTCTTC. The chain couples TRBV28 to TRBJ2-1, with 8 bases fitting TRBD2. This CDR3 has 15 amino acids. Germline V gives CDR1 MDHEN, CDR2 SYDVKM. J gave up 4 bases and V 6 bases, and 8 bases lay outside the gene matches.

V is TRBV2 and J is TRBJ2-7; 7 nucleotides match TRBD1. The CDR3 totals 12 residues. Germline CDR1 is SNHLY and CDR2 is FYNNEI. V shed 7 bases and J 4 bases; nucleotides not matched to a gene: 4. In DNA, the CDR3 is TGTGCCAGCACACAGGGGCGGTACGAGCAGTACTTC. Translated: CASTQGRYEQYF.

In its sample, this clone was seen a few times. V is TRBV5-1 and J is TRBJ2-3; the D gene is possibly TRBD2 (6 bases). The V and J ends lost 2 bases and 2 bases respectively, with 15 bases between them. The CDR3 consists of 16 residues. The germline V gene has CDR1 SGHRS and CDR2 YFSETQ. As DNA, the CDR3 is TGCGCCAGCAGCTTACCGCTAGCGCGATTCACAGATACGCAGTATTTT. Its protein is CASSLPLARFTDTQYF.

This rearrangement joins TRBV18 to TRBJ2-1, with D unclear. The CDR3 covers 13 residues. With 3 bases removed from V and 6 bases from J, the gap between germline ends came to 9 bases. CDR1 and CDR2 (germline): KGHSH, LQKENI. The CDR3 DNA reads as TGTGCCAGCTCACCGGCAGTGGTCAATGAGCAGTTCTTC. Amino acids: CASSPAVVNEQFF.